This entry describes one TCR beta chain. This sample is drawn from a study of blood T cell repertoires in COVID-19. Study at large: There were acute and convalescent COVID-19 samples, and they came from the United States, Italy and Spain. From T cells, B-cell-depleted T cells, or PBMCs came the material, which was cDNA or gDNA.

The authors' processing: Amplification with reference gene primers provided the estimates of nucleated cell counts. The assay was immunoSEQ multiplex PCR, and TCRdb's table has in-frame clones only and misses some. V, J and clone size are taken as reported in that table, and D and trimming were inferred from the DNA itself. This sample carries about 160,000 clones, 79% of them seen once, and the ten largest clones take more than 6.5%. The CDR3 is made up of 16 amino acids. Germline CDR1 SGHNT, CDR2 YYREEE (reference sequence). V was pared by 0 bases and J by 6 bases, with 7 bases of the junction left unmatched.

The clonotype comes from a woman aged 55-70 years with COVID-19, enrolled during active disease. The chain is built from TRBV5-4 and TRBJ2-4; 9 positions match TRBD1. Sequenced material: peripheral blood. As DNA, the CDR3 is TGTGCCAGCAGCTTGGGGGGGACAGGGTTAGGAAACATTCAGTACTTC. It is translated as CASSLGGTGLGNIQYF.